The 3 T cell receptor beta chains given below trace back to one sample, sequenced in a study of human T cells and chemical hapten exposure. Specified time point: patch test 2, 6 weeks after DPC sensitization. The sample's treatment: therapeutic diphenylcyclopropenone sensitization with weekly scalp DPC. TCRdb passed the RACE reads through MiXCR, listing each CDR3 protein once. The repertoire has about 80,000 distinct CDR3 sequences, 10% of them found once; the top ten carry 2% to 3%. Specimen: whole blood, collected in connection with sensitization to the hapten diphenylcyclopropenone (DPC). The receptors stem from a woman in her twenties or thirties with alopecia areata. Some clones in this sample may be carry-over from other donors' samples.

The V call is TRBV11-3, the J call TRBJ2-6; TRBD1 agrees at 7 bases. CDR1 and CDR2 from the germline V gene are SGHNT and YENEEA. V dropped 1 base and J dropped 2; count of bases not matched to a gene: 5. There are 17 residues in the CDR3. This chain's CDR3 is CASSLGETGAGANVLTF. DNA for the CDR3: TGTGCCAGCAGCTTAGGGGAAACAGGGGCTGGGGCCAACGTCCTGACTTTC.

J is TRBJ2-3 and V is TRBV6-9, with TRBD1 matching over 9 bases. The CDR3 consists of 17 residues. Germline CDR1 is MNHGY and CDR2 is SVAAGI. J was trimmed by 0 bases and V by 5 bases; bases with no gene match: 9. CDR3 protein: CASSDPQGAISTDTQYF. The DNA of the CDR3 is TGTGCCAGCAGTGACCCACAGGGGGCGATCAGCACAGATACGCAGTATTTT.

Many counts were recorded for this clonotype. The chain is built from TRBV11-3 and TRBJ2-1; 8 bases are a match to TRBD2. CDR3 length: 18 amino acids. V was clipped by 4 bases and J by 0 bases; unmatched bases: 11. CDR1 and CDR2 from the germline V gene are SGHNT and YENEEA. This chain's CDR3 is CASSSYVAGGPSYNEQFF. The CDR3 coding sequence is TGTGCCAGCAGCTCTTATGTGGCGGGGGGACCCTCCTACAATGAGCAGTTCTTC.